This T cell receptor beta chain was obtained from a study of blood T cell repertoires in COVID-19. The wider study: COVID-19 samples collected from the United States, Italy and Spain covered acute and convalescent phases. PBMCs, B-cell-depleted T cells, or T cells were the source of the cDNA or gDNA that made up the material.

Germline trimming cut 1 base from V and 0 bases from J; bases unmatched to any gene: 3. This CDR3 region has 15 residues. Germline CDR1 is SGHVS and CDR2 is FQNEAQ. How the authors handled the data: By means of reference gene primer amplification, nucleated cell counts were estimated. Sequenced by immunoSEQ multiplex PCR; TCRdb stores in-frame clones only, minus some. The V and J calls and clone size are taken from that table; D and trimming were inferred from the DNA. This sample carries some 80,000 clones, about 90% of them seen once, and the ten largest clones take over 2%. The rearrangement joins TRBV7-8 to TRBJ2-7; 7 positions match TRBD2. The source material was peripheral blood. The clonotype was recovered from a human donor in a cohort sampled during active COVID-19. The CDR3 sequence is CASSLVGGTSYEQYF. CDR3 nucleotides: TGTGCCAGCAGCTTAGTGGGGGGGACCTCCTACGAGCAGTACTTC.